This TCR beta chain was found in a study of T cells in localized non-small cell lung cancer. CDR1 and CDR2 (germline): LNHDA, SQIVND (reference sequence). V was clipped by 7 bases and J by 2 bases, with 12 bases between them. This CDR3 has 14 amino acids. General study points: In adjacent lung appeared a median about 58 of the top 100 tumor clones. It remains possible that heterogeneity exists, since only one tumor region was sequenced. Longer overall survival was associated with a higher density of T cells in the blood. Uninvolved adjacent lung showed higher T cell clonality than tumor.

Profiling relied on immunoSEQ multiplex PCR, and the TCRdb table lists in-frame clones only, not all of them. The sample yields about 3,200 clones, approximately 24% seen once. Turning to this clone: Its antigen is not known.

The sequencing used lung tumor tissue, collected before any cancer treatment. The chain joins TRBV19 to TRBJ1-5; unclear D gene. The receptor's source is a man aged 35-75 years with stage I lung adenocarcinoma. CDR3 protein: CASILGRGNQPQHF. The CDR3 DNA reads TGTGCCAGTATCTTAGGGAGGGGCAATCAGCCCCAGCATTTT.